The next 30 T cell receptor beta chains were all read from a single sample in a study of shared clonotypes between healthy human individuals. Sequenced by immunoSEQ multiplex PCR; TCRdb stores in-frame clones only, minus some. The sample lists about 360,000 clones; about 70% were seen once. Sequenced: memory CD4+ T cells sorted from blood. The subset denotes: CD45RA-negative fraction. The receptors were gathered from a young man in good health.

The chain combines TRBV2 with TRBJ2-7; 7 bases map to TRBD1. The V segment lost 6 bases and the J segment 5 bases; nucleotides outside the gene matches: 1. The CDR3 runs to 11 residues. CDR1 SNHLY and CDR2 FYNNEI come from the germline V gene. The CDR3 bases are TGTGCCAGCAGGGGGACAGACGAGCAGTACTTC. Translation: CASRGTDEQYF. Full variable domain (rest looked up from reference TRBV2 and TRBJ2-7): EPEVTQTPSHQVTQMGQEVILRCVPISNHLYFYWYRQILGQKVEFLVSFYNNEISEKSEIFDDQFSVERPDGSNFTLKIRSTKLEDSAMYFCASRGTDEQYFGPGTRLTVT.

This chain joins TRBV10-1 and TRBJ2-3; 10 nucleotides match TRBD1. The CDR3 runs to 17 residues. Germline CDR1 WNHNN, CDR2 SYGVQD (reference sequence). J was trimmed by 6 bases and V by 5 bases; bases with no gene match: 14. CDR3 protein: CASSNLKPGQGRDTQYF. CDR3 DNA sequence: TGCGCCAGCAGTAATCTGAAGCCGGGACAGGGGAGGGATACGCAGTATTTT.

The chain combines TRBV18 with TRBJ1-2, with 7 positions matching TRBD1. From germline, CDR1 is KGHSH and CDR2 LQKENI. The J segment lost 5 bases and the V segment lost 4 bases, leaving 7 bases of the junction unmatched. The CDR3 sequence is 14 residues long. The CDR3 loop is CASSLQQGTYGYTF. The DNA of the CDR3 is TGTGCCAGCTCACTCCAACAGGGGACTTATGGCTACACCTTC.

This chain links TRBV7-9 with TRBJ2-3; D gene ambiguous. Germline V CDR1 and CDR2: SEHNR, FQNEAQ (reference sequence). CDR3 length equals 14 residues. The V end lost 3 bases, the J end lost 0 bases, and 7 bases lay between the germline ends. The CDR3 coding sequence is TGTGCCAGCAGCTTTTCGGCTAGCACAGATACGCAGTATTTT. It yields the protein CASSFSASTDTQYF.

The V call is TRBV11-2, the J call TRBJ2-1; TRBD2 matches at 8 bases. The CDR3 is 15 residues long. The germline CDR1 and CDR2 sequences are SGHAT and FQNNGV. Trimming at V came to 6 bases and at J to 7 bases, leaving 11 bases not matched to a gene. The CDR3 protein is CASSPQLAEGNEQFF. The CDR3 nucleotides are TGTGCCAGCAGTCCTCAACTAGCGGAAGGGAATGAGCAGTTCTTC. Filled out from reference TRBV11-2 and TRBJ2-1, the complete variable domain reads EAGVAQSPRYKIIEKRQSVAFWCNPISGHATLYWYQQILGQGPKLLIQFQNNGVVDDSQLPKDRFSAERLKGVDSTLKIQPAKLEDSAVYLCASSPQLAEGNEQFFGPGTRLTVL.

In DNA form, the CDR3 reads TGTGCCAGTACCGAGACAGGCGGTTATCAAGCTTTCTTT. It is translated as CASTETGGYQAFF. The chain links TRBV19 to TRBJ1-1; the D gene is possibly TRBD1 (6 bases). V was cut by 7 bases and J by 9 bases, with 18 bases left in between. Germline V gene data show CDR1 as LNHDA and CDR2 as SQIVND (reference sequence). CDR3 length equals 13 residues.

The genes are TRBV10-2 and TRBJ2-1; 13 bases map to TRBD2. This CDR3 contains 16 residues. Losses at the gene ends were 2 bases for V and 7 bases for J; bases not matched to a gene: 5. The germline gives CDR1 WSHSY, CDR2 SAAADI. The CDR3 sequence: CASSEGGLAGKNEQFF. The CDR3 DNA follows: TGCGCCAGCAGTGAGGGGGGACTAGCGGGAAAGAATGAGCAGTTCTTC.

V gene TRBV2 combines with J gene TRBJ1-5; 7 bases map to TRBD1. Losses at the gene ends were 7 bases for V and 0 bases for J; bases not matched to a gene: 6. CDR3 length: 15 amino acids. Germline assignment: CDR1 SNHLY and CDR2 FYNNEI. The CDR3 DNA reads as TGTGCCAGCACCCGGGGACAGTATAGCAATCAGCCCCAGCATTTT. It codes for CASTRGQYSNQPQHF.

CDR3 in amino acids: CASSSTGGTSGRGHEQFF. DNA for the CDR3: TGTGCCAGCAGCTCTACCGGGGGGACTAGCGGGAGAGGACATGAGCAGTTCTTC. The chain carries TRBV11-2 and TRBJ2-1, with 14 bases aligning to TRBD2. CDR3 length: 18 residues. Germline assignment: CDR1 SGHAT and CDR2 FQNNGV. The V and J ends lost 4 bases and 8 bases, in that order; junction bases with no gene match: 13. Full variable domain (missing parts from reference TRBV11-2 and TRBJ2-1): EAGVAQSPRYKIIEKRQSVAFWCNPISGHATLYWYQQILGQGPKLLIQFQNNGVVDDSQLPKDRFSAERLKGVDSTLKIQPAKLEDSAVYLCASSSTGGTSGRGHEQFFGPGTRLTVL.

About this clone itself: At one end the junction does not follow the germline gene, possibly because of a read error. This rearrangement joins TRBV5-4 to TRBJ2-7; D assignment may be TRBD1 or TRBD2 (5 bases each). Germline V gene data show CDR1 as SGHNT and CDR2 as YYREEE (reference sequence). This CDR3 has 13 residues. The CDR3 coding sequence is TGTGCCACGGCTCCGGGGCAGCAGTACGGGCAGTACTTC. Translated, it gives CATAPGQQYGQYF.

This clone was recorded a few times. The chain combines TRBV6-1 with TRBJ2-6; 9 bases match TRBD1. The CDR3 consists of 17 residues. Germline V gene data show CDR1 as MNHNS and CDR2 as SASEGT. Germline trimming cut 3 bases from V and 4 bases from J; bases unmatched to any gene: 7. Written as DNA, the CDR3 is TGTGCCAGCAGTGAGCCCGGGACAGGGAAAGGGGCCAACGTCCTGACTTTC. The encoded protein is CASSEPGTGKGANVLTF.

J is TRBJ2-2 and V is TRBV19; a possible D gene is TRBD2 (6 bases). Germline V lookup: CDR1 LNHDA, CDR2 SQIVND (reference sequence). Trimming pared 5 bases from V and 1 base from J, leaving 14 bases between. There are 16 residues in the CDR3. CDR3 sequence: CASSVIRLVNTGELFF. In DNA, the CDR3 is TGTGCCAGTAGTGTAATACGACTAGTGAACACCGGGGAGCTGTTTTTT.

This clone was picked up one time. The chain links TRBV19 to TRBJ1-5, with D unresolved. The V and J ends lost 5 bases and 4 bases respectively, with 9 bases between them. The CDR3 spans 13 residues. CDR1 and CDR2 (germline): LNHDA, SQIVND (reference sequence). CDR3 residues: CASSGGVNQPQHF. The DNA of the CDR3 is TGTGCCAGTAGTGGCGGGGTAAATCAGCCCCAGCATTTT. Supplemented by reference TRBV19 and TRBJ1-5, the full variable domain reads DGGITQSPKYLFRKEGQNVTLSCEQNLNHDAMYWYRQDPGQGLRLIYYSQIVNDFQKGDIAEGYSVSREKKESFPLTVTSAQKNPTAFYLCASSGGVNQPQHFGDGTRLSIL.

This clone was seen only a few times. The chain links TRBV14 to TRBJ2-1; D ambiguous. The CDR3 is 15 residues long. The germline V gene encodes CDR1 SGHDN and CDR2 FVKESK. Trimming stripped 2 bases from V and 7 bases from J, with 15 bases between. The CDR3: CASSQYQAPGNEQFF. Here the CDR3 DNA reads TGTGCCAGCAGCCAATATCAGGCCCCGGGTAATGAGCAGTTCTTC.

In nucleotides, the CDR3 is TGTGCCAGCAGCGTAGAAGCGGGAGTTATTCGGGAGCAGTTCTTC. Amino acid sequence: CASSVEAGVIREQFF. The V call is TRBV9, the J call TRBJ2-1; 8 bases match TRBD2. Trimming at V came to 0 bases and at J to 10 bases, leaving 9 bases not matched to a gene. The germline V gene encodes CDR1 SGDLS and CDR2 YYNGEE. CDR3 length equals 15 residues.

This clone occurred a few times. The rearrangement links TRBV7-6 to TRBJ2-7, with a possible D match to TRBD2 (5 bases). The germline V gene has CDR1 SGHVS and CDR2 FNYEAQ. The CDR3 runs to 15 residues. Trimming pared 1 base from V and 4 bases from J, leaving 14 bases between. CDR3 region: CASSLERGGLYEQYF. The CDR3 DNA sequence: TGTGCCAGCAGCTTAGAACGGGGTGGCTTATACGAGCAGTACTTC.

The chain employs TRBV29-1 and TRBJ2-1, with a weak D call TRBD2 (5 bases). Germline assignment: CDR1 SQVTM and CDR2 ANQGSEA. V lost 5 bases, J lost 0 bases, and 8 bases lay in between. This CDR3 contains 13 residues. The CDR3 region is CSVYDYSYNEQFF. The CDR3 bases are TGCAGCGTTTATGACTACTCCTACAATGAGCAGTTCTTC.

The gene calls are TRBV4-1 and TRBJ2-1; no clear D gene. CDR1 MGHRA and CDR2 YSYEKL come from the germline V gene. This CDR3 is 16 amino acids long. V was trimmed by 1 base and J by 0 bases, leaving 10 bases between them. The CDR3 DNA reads TGCGCCAGCAGCCAAGTGAACCTAGTCTCCTACAATGAGCAGTTCTTC. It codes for CASSQVNLVSYNEQFF.

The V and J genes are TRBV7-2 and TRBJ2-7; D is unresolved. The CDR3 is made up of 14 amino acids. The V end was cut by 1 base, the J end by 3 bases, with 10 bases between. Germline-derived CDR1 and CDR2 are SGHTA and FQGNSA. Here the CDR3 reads CASSLDLLYYEQYF. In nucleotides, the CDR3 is TGTGCCAGCAGCTTAGACCTTCTCTACTACGAGCAGTACTTC.

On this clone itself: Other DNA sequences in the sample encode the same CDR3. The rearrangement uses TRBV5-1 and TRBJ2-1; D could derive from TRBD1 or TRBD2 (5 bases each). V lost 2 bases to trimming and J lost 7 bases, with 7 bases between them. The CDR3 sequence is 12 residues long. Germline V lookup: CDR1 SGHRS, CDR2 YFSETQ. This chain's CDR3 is CASSFRENEQFF. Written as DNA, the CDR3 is TGCGCCAGCAGCTTCAGGGAGAATGAGCAGTTCTTC.

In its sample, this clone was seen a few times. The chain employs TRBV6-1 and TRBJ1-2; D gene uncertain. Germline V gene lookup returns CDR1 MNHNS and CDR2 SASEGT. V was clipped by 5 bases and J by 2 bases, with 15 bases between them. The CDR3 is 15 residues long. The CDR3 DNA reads TGTGCCAGCAGTAAGCCGGGAGTGGGGAACTATGGCTACACCTTC. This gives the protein CASSKPGVGNYGYTF.

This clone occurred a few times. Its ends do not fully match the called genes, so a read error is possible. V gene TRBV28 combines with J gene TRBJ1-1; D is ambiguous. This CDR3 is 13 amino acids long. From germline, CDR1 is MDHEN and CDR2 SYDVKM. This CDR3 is CSSSRYKNTEAFF. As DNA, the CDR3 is TGTTCCAGCAGTAGGTACAAGAACACTGAAGCTTTCTTT.

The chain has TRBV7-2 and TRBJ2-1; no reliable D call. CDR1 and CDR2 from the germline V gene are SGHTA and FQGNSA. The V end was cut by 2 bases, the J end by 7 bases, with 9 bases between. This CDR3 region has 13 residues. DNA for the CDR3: TGTGCCAGCAGCTTAAGTCAGTTAAATGAGCAGTTCTTC. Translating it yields CASSLSQLNEQFF.

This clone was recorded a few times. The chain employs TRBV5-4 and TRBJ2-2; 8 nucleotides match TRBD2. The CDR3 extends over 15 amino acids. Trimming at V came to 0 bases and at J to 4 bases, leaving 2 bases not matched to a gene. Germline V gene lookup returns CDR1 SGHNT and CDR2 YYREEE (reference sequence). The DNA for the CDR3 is TGTGCCAGCAGCTTGGGTAGCGGGGCCACCGGGGAGCTGTTTTTT. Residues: CASSLGSGATGELFF.

This CDR3 is CASSYDVEGGLDEQFF. The DNA for the CDR3 is TGTGCCAGCAGTTATGACGTCGAGGGAGGGTTGGATGAGCAGTTCTTC. The chain employs TRBV6-6 and TRBJ2-1; TRBD2 matches at 7 bases. The CDR3 extends over 16 amino acids. J was trimmed by 8 bases and V by 3 bases; bases with no gene match: 13. Germline V gene sequence: CDR1 MNHNY, CDR2 SVGAGI (reference sequence).

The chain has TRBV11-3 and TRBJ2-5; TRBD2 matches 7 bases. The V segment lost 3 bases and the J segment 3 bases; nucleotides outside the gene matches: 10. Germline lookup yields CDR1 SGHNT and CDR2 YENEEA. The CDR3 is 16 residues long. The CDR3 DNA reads TGTGCCAGCAGCTTCGGGGGGATTTCGGACGAAGAGACCCAGTACTTC. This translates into CASSFGGISDEETQYF.

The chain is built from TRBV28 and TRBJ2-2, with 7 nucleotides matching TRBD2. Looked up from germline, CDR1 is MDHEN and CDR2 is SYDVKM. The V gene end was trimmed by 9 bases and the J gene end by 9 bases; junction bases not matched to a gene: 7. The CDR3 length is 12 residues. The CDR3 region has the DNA TGTGCCAGTGCGAGACTAGCCCGGGAGCTGTTTTTT. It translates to CASARLARELFF.

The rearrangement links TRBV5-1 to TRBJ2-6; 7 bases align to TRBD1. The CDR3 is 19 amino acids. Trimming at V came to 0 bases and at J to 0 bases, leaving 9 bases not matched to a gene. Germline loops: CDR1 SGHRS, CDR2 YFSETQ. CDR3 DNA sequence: TGCGCCAGCAGCTTGGCCGGGACAGCCATTAGCTCTGGGGCCAACGTCCTGACTTTC. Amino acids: CASSLAGTAISSGANVLTF.

The CDR3 DNA is TGTGCCAGCAGTCAGCGACAGGGGAATGAGCAGTTCTTC. Protein sequence: CASSQRQGNEQFF. The chain has TRBV27 and TRBJ2-1; 8 nucleotides line up with TRBD1. The V gene end was trimmed by 5 bases and the J gene end by 7 bases; junction bases not matched to a gene: 4. The CDR3 is made up of 13 amino acids. Per the germline V gene, CDR1 is MNHEY and CDR2 is SMNVEV (reference sequence).

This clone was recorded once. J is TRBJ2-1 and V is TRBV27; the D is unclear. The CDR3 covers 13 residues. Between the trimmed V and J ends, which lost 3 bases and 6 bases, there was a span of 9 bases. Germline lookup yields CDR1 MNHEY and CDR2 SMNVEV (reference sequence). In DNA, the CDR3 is TGTGCCAGCAGTTTGAGATCCAGCAATGAGCAGTTCTTC. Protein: CASSLRSSNEQFF.